This passage covers 6 T cell receptor beta chains from one sample sequenced in a study of control samples from healthy donors and cancer patients. Clones were read by immunoSEQ multiplex PCR, and TCRdb kept only the in-frame ones, dropping some. Of some 100,000 clones in the sample, 90% are singletons; the top ten hold 4% to 4.5%. The sequenced sample was blood. Receptor source: a human donor in good health. The donor label of this sample is uncertain.

This chain links TRBV5-1 with TRBJ2-7; 8 bases match TRBD1. J gave up 5 bases and V 3 bases, and 7 bases lay outside the gene matches. Germline V gene lookup returns CDR1 SGHRS and CDR2 YFSETQ. The CDR3 has 14 residues. This chain's CDR3 is CASSSGQGSNEQYF. The CDR3 bases are TGCGCCAGCAGCTCAGGACAGGGATCCAACGAGCAGTACTTC.

The genes are TRBV4-1 and TRBJ2-7, with 8 bases that match TRBD1. V gave up 3 bases and J gave up 7 bases; unmatched junction bases: 11. CDR1 is MGHRA, CDR2 YSYEKL, per germline. The CDR3 sequence is 15 residues long. The CDR3 coding sequence is TGCGCCAGCAGCCACGCTCGGACAGGGACAGATGAGCAGTACTTC. Translated: CASSHARTGTDEQYF.

This chain joins TRBV25-1 and TRBJ1-4; perhaps TRBD1 as D (5 bases). Trimming shortened V by 7 bases and J by 5 bases, and 11 bases separated the two germline ends. Germline V gene sequence: CDR1 MGHDK, CDR2 SYGVNS. This CDR3 comprises 13 residues. The CDR3 reads CASTPRENEKLFF. The CDR3 DNA sequence: TGTGCCAGCACCCCCAGGGAAAATGAAAAACTGTTTTTT.

Turning to this clone: A junction boundary mismatches the germline segment, possibly from a read error. This sequence joins TRBV12-5 and TRBJ1-5, with a possible D match to TRBD1 (5 bases). CDR3 length: 12 residues. CDR1 is LGHNT, CDR2 FRNRAP, per germline. The CDR3 here is CASGLGGQPQHF. The DNA of the CDR3 is TGTGCTAGTGGCTTGGGGGGTCAGCCCCAGCATTTT.

The chain couples TRBV5-1 to TRBJ2-3; no clear D gene. The CDR3 is 14 residues long. Germline loops: CDR1 SGHRS, CDR2 YFSETQ. V lost 3 bases and J lost 2, with 10 bases in between. The DNA of the CDR3 is TGCGCCAGCAGCTCCACGTTGGACACAGATACGCAGTATTTT. This gives the protein CASSSTLDTDTQYF.

The chain links TRBV19 to TRBJ2-3, with D tentatively TRBD2 (6 bases). Trimming left V 5 bases short and J 2 bases short, with 11 bases between. The germline CDR1 and CDR2 sequences are LNHDA and SQIVND (reference sequence). The CDR3 has 14 residues. CDR3 sequence (DNA): TGTGCCAGTAGTGTAGCGGCGGACACAGATACGCAGTATTTT. Translation gives CASSVAADTDTQYF.